The clone carrying this T cell receptor beta chain has a handful of counts. Its antigen is as yet unknown. Sorting that relied on CD45RO/CCR7/CD25/CD127/CD95/CD27 yielded CD4+ naive, central memory, regulatory and stem cell-like memory cells. The authors obtained over 95% purity in all sorted populations. The source of the sample is a study of beta chain features in type 1 diabetes. The sequenced template was cDNA made from the entire isolated RNA. About 4 million reads per sample were averaged for naive, central memory and regulatory samples. Some clones are missing from TCRdb's copy, which holds only in-frame ones; the method was immunoSEQ multiplex PCR. Among roughly 340,000 clones, around 12% were seen once, and the ten largest hold 0.0095% to 0.012%. The study, taken as a whole, reports: Researchers reported that naive, central memory and Treg TCRB repertoires appeared more similar in patients than in healthy donors. The study found moderately but significantly shorter TCRB CDR3s in all four CD4+ subsets of Type 1 diabetes patients.

The sample comprised naive CD4+ T cells from blood. The source is a woman younger than 35 with type 1 diabetes.

CDR3 sequence reads: CASSAGGNYGYTF. CDR3 bases: TGTGCCAGCAGCGCGGGGGGGAACTATGGCTACACCTTC. The V gene is TRBV7-9, the J gene TRBJ1-2; D might be TRBD1 (5 bases). The V gene lost 5 bases and the J gene lost 2 bases, with 9 bases spanning the gap. Germline V lookup: CDR1 SEHNR, CDR2 FQNEAQ (reference sequence). The CDR3 length is 13 residues.